This is a list of T cell receptor beta chains from one sample in a study of cytomegalovirus exposure and HLA in healthy donors. Measured with immunoSEQ multiplex PCR; TCRdb has only the in-frame clones, and not every one. Of around 130,000 clones in the sample, over 80% were seen once. The material sequenced was PBMCs. The receptors stem from a boy aged 10-17 years in good health and CMV-seronegative. CDR3s include the opening cysteine and the closing phenylalanine or tryptophan. The D gene is left open where the match is weak. For some rows the clone size is stated as once, few or many, or as a class when expanded; others skip it.

d_gene: TRBD2; v_gene: TRBV7-9; j_gene: TRBJ2-5; len: 15; abundance: NA; CDR3aa: CASSLLAGVQETQYF; CDR3nt: TGTGCCAGCAGCTTACTAGCGGGAGTCCAAGAGACCCAGTACTTC
d_gene: TRBD1; v_gene: TRBV4-1; j_gene: TRBJ1-2; len: 16; abundance: NA; CDR3aa: CANSLDRGSDNYGYTF; CDR3nt: TGCGCCAACAGCCTGGACAGGGGGAGTGATAACTATGGCTACACCTTC
d_gene: TRBD2; v_gene: TRBV4-1; j_gene: TRBJ2-2; len: 15; abundance: few; CDR3aa: CASSLERGNTGELFF; CDR3nt: TGCGCCAGCAGCCTCGAGCGGGGCAACACCGGGGAGCTGTTTTTT
d_gene: NA; v_gene: TRBV30; j_gene: TRBJ2-1; len: 12; abundance: NA; CDR3aa: CASTSGYNEQFF; CDR3nt: TGTGCCTCAACGAGCGGGTACAATGAGCAGTTCTTC
d_gene: TRBD1; v_gene: TRBV27; j_gene: TRBJ2-7; len: 14; abundance: NA; CDR3aa: CASSWGTGSYEQYF; CDR3nt: TGTGCCAGCAGTTGGGGGACAGGGTCCTACGAGCAGTACTTC
d_gene: TRBD2; v_gene: TRBV30; j_gene: TRBJ2-7; len: 15; abundance: NA; CDR3aa: CAWSPSGGSFREQYF; CDR3nt: TGTGCCTGGAGTCCCTCGGGAGGCTCCTTTCGCGAGCAGTACTTC
d_gene: TRBD2; v_gene: TRBV28; j_gene: TRBJ2-7; len: 16; abundance: NA; CDR3aa: CASSLASGSLAYEQYF; CDR3nt: TGTGCCAGCAGTTTGGCTAGCGGGAGTCTCGCCTACGAGCAGTACTTC
d_gene: NA; v_gene: TRBV5-6; j_gene: TRBJ2-7; len: 16; abundance: NA; CDR3aa: CASSRNTGLTPYEQYF; CDR3nt: TGTGCCAGCAGCCGTAATACAGGGTTAACCCCCTACGAGCAGTACTTC
d_gene: NA; v_gene: TRBV9; j_gene: TRBJ1-5; len: 15; abundance: NA; CDR3aa: CASSEGGGARQPQHF; CDR3nt: TGTGCCAGCAGCGAGGGAGGGGGGGCTAGGCAGCCCCAGCATTTT
d_gene: NA; v_gene: TRBV11-1; j_gene: TRBJ2-3; len: 15; abundance: NA; CDR3aa: CASRKGGLSTDTQYF; CDR3nt: TGTGCCAGCAGAAAGGGGGGACTAAGCACAGATACGCAGTATTTT
d_gene: NA; v_gene: TRBV30; j_gene: TRBJ1-4; len: 15; abundance: NA; CDR3aa: CAWSVLGQNNEKLFF; CDR3nt: TGTGCCTGGAGTGTACTAGGGCAGAATAATGAAAAACTGTTTTTT
d_gene: TRBD2; v_gene: TRBV7-2; j_gene: TRBJ2-7; len: 15; abundance: NA; CDR3aa: CASSSGLAHRLEQYF; CDR3nt: TGTGCCAGCAGCTCGGGACTAGCTCACAGACTCGAGCAGTACTTC
d_gene: TRBD2; v_gene: TRBV7-3; j_gene: TRBJ2-1; len: 13; abundance: NA; CDR3aa: CASRGSGYNEQFF; CDR3nt: TGTGCCAGCAGGGGTAGCGGGTACAATGAGCAGTTCTTC
d_gene: NA; v_gene: TRBV4-2; j_gene: TRBJ2-7; len: 11; abundance: NA; CDR3aa: CASSPGDEQYF; CDR3nt: TGTGCCAGCAGCCCTGGAGACGAGCAGTACTTC
d_gene: NA; v_gene: TRBV29-1; j_gene: TRBJ2-7; len: 11; abundance: NA; CDR3aa: CSVVQTYEQYF; CDR3nt: TGCAGCGTTGTACAAACCTACGAGCAGTACTTC
d_gene: TRBD2; v_gene: TRBV7-9; j_gene: TRBJ2-1; len: 17; abundance: NA; CDR3aa: CASSSNLAGGPYNEQFF; CDR3nt: TGTGCCAGCAGTTCCAATCTAGCGGGCGGACCCTACAATGAGCAGTTCTTC
d_gene: TRBD1; v_gene: TRBV6-5; j_gene: TRBJ2-5; len: 13; abundance: NA; CDR3aa: CASSLGQGETQYF; CDR3nt: TGTGCCAGCAGCTTGGGACAGGGAGAGACCCAGTACTTC
d_gene: NA; v_gene: TRBV30; j_gene: TRBJ1-5; len: 13; abundance: NA; CDR3aa: CAWSLGGGQPQHF; CDR3nt: TGTGCCTGGAGTCTCGGGGGAGGTCAGCCCCAGCATTTT
d_gene: TRBD1; v_gene: TRBV5-1; j_gene: TRBJ1-1; len: 13; abundance: once; CDR3aa: CASINEQGAEAFF; CDR3nt: TGCGCCAGCATCAATGAACAGGGGGCTGAAGCTTTCTTT
d_gene: TRBD1; v_gene: TRBV4-1; j_gene: TRBJ1-4; len: 16; abundance: NA; CDR3aa: CASSQEDRGQREKLFF; CDR3nt: TGCGCCAGCAGCCAAGAGGACAGGGGGCAAAGGGAAAAACTGTTTTTT
d_gene: TRBD2; v_gene: TRBV6-5; j_gene: TRBJ2-7; len: 14; abundance: once; CDR3aa: CASSGTSGPYEQYF; CDR3nt: TGTGCCAGCAGCGGGACTAGCGGGCCTTACGAGCAGTACTTC
d_gene: NA; v_gene: TRBV5-1; j_gene: TRBJ1-4; len: 14; abundance: NA; CDR3aa: CASSPTPTYEKLFF; CDR3nt: TGCGCCAGCAGCCCAACCCCAACATATGAAAAACTGTTTTTT
d_gene: TRBD1; v_gene: TRBV5-8; j_gene: TRBJ2-2; len: 15; abundance: NA; CDR3aa: CASRSGTVNTGELFF; CDR3nt: TGTGCCAGCAGATCCGGGACAGTGAACACCGGGGAGCTGTTTTTT
d_gene: NA; v_gene: TRBV7-3; j_gene: TRBJ2-5; len: 15; abundance: NA; CDR3aa: CASSLAGTSRETQYF; CDR3nt: TGTGCCAGCAGTTTAGCCGGAACCTCGAGGGAGACCCAGTACTTC
d_gene: TRBD2; v_gene: TRBV4-3; j_gene: TRBJ2-5; len: 17; abundance: NA; CDR3aa: CASSQDRGGSFSETQYF; CDR3nt: TGCGCCAGCAGCCAAGATAGGGGCGGGAGTTTTTCAGAGACCCAGTACTTC